These T cell receptor beta chains were read from a single sample in a study of T cell repertoires in ileal Crohn's disease. Clones were read by immunoSEQ multiplex PCR, and TCRdb kept only the in-frame ones, dropping some. In the table there are 15,000 to 20,000 clones, around 70% of which are singletons. Sequenced material: ileal tissue. All receptors come from an adult with Crohn's disease. Both conserved end residues are part of each CDR3. The D gene is left open where the match is weak. A clone size is listed for some rows: how often the clone was seen (once, few, many), or a class if it is expanded.

size,V,D,J,DNA,CDR3
.,TRBV28,.,TRBJ1-1,TGTGCCAGCAGTTTTGGCCTCACTGAAGCTTTCTTT,CASSFGLTEAFF
.,TRBV6-6,TRBD2,TRBJ2-7,TGTGCCAGCAGTTCCGGGACTAGCGGGTCCCCCTACGAGCAGTACTTC,CASSSGTSGSPYEQYF
.,TRBV30,.,TRBJ1-1,TGTGCCGGCTGGTTAGGAGGGAACACTGAAGCTTTCTTT,CAGWLGGNTEAFF
.,TRBV4-2,TRBD2,TRBJ2-1,TGTGCCAGCAGCCCCCGGACTAGCGGTTACAATGAGCAGTTCTTC,CASSPRTSGYNEQFF
.,TRBV11-2,.,TRBJ2-1,TGTGCCAGCAGCCTATTGGGGGCCACGGAGCAGTTCTTC,CASSLLGATEQFF
.,TRBV5-1,.,TRBJ1-1,TGCGCCAGCAGCTTGGTGGGAGGAGGTGACACTGAAGCTTTCTTT,CASSLVGGGDTEAFF
few,TRBV7-2,TRBD2,TRBJ2-2,TGTGCCAGCAGCTTAGGGAGCGGGGGGTTCGGGGAGCTGTTTTTT,CASSLGSGGFGELFF
.,TRBV4-1,.,TRBJ1-2,TGCGCCAGTAATGGACAGCTGGGCGACTATGGCTACACCTTC,CASNGQLGDYGYTF
.,TRBV5-1,TRBD1,TRBJ2-3,TGCGCCAGCGTGGACAGGGGGCGGACAGATACGCAGTATTTT,CASVDRGRTDTQYF
.,TRBV27,.,TRBJ2-5,TGTGCCAGCAGGCGGACTTATTTGGAGACCCAGTACTTC,CASRRTYLETQYF